Included here is one TCR beta chain sequence, with context. These data originate in a study of Ad26.COV2.S vaccination and SARS-CoV-2 variants. Overall study context: In the study, Ad26.COV2.S was injected intramuscularly once, or twice 56 days apart.

Germline V lookup: CDR1 LGHDT, CDR2 YNNKEL (reference sequence). The V end lost 2 bases, the J end lost 1 base, and 6 bases lay between the germline ends. The CDR3 has 14 residues. Treatment of the sample: about 20 received Ad26.COV2.S at low or high dose, single or two shots; roughly five received placebo; per-sample allocation not given. Day 63 after the first injection of vaccine or placebo was the sampling time. Sequenced by immunoSEQ multiplex PCR; TCRdb stores in-frame clones only, minus some. This sample has about 350,000 clones, with around 89% found just once. V usage is TRBV3-1 (or the pseudogene TRBV3-2) and J usage is TRBJ2-4; D is uncertain. Specimen: peripheral blood, collected in a trial of Ad26.COV2.S vaccine versus placebo. The TCR was taken from a person aged 18 to 59 who received the Ad26.COV2.S COVID-19 vaccine or a placebo. The CDR3 DNA reads TGTGCCAGCAGCCAAAGTGGGGCCAAAAACATTCAGTACTTC. It codes for CASSQSGAKNIQYF.